This T cell receptor beta chain originates from a study of memory CD4+ T cells and cytomegalovirus serostatus. Study-level findings and limits: About two fifths of the roughly 150 known CMV-associated TCRbeta sequences appeared in CD4+ memory.

Turning to this clone: The antigen is unknown.

In the original workflow: Out-of-frame sequences were removed, leaving about 2,300,000 distinct TCRbeta sequences. Assay used: immunoSEQ multiplex PCR; TCRdb lists only in-frame clones, some missing. V, J and clone size are those of that table, while D and trimming were read from the DNA. The sample contains about 82,000 clones, 65% to 85% of which appear only once. The sort gate was single viable CD3+CD4+CD8-CD45RO+ cells for memory CD4+ T cells. Sample: memory CD4+ T cells from blood. The receptor was isolated from an adult in good health and CMV-seronegative.

Here the CDR3 DNA reads TGCGCCAGCAGCTACAGGGACATCGACGAGCAGTACTTC. This codes for CASSYRDIDEQYF. The rearrangement links TRBV5-1 to TRBJ2-7, with a weak D call TRBD1 (6 bases). The CDR3 contains 13 residues. With 3 bases removed from V and 5 bases from J, the gap between germline ends came to 12 bases. In germline, CDR1 is SGHRS, CDR2 YFSETQ.